This T cell receptor (beta chain) was observed in a study of T cells in Graves' hyperthyroidism and ophthalmopathy. The sample holds many counts of this clonotype. The source material, RNA transcripts, was used to amplify TCR beta CDR3 regions. HTBI primers were the set used in a first-round RT-PCR of the TCR CDR3. TCRdb re-called the multiplex PCR reads through MiXCR, storing one row per CDR3 protein. The sample comprises some 800,000 distinct CDR3 sequences, roughly 37% of which are singletons, and 7% to 10% rests with the top ten. The CDR3 contains 16 residues. Looked up from germline, CDR1 is SNHLY and CDR2 is FYNNEI. Trimming removed 1 base at V and 3 bases at J, with 10 bases between.

Material: blood. This sequence originates from a man aged 18-30 years with Graves' hyperthyroidism. V usage is TRBV2 and J usage is TRBJ1-6; D gene unclear. CDR3 bases: TGTGCCAGCAGTGAAGACGGAATAAACTATAATTCACCCCTCCACTTT. Protein product: CASSEDGINYNSPLHF.